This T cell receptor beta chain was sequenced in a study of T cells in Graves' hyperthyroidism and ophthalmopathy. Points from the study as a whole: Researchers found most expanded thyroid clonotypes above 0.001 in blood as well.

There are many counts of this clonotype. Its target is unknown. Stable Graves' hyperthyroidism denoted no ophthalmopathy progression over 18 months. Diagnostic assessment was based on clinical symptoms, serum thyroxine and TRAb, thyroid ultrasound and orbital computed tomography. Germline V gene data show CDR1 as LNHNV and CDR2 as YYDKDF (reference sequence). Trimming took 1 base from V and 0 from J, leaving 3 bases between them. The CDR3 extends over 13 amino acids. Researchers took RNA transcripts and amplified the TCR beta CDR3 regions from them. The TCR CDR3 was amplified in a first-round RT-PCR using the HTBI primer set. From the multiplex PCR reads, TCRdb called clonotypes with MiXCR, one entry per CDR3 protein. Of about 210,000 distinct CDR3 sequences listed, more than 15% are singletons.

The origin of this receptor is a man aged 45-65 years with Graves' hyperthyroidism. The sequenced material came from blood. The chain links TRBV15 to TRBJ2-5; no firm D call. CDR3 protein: CATSRAYQETQYF. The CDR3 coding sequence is TGTGCCACCAGCAGAGCCTACCAAGAGACCCAGTACTTC.